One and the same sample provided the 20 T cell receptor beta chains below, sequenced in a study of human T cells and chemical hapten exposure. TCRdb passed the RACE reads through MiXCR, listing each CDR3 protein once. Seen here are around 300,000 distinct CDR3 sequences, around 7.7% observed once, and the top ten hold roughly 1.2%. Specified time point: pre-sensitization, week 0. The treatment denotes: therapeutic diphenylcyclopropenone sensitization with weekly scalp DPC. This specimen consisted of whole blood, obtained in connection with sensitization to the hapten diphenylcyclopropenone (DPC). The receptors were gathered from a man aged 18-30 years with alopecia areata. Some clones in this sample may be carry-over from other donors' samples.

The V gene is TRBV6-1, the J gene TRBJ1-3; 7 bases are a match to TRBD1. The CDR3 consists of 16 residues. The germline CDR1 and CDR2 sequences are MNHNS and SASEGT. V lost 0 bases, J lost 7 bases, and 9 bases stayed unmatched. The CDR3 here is CASSEAGDSSPNTIYF. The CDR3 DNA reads TGTGCCAGCAGTGAAGCAGGGGACAGCAGCCCGAACACCATATATTTT.

The CDR3 is CASSPVGLAGGRGETQYF. The CDR3 DNA reads as TGTGCCAGCAGCCCCGTCGGCCTAGCGGGGGGCCGAGGGGAGACCCAGTACTTC. The chain links TRBV7-7 to TRBJ2-5; 11 nucleotides agree with TRBD2. The CDR3 is made up of 18 amino acids. Germline loops: CDR1 SSHAT, CDR2 FNYEAQ (reference sequence). The V gene end was trimmed by 5 bases and the J gene end by 5 bases; junction bases not matched to a gene: 16.

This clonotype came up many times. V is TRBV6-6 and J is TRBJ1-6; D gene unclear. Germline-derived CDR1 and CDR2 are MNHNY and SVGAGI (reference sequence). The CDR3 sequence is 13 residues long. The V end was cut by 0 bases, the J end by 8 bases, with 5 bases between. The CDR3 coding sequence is TGTGCCAGCAGTTACTCGAGGGATTCACCCCTCCACTTT. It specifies CASSYSRDSPLHF.

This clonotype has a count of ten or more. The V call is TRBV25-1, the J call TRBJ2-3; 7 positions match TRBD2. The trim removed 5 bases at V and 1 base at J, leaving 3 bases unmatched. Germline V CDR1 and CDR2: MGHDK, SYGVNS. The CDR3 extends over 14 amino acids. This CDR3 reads CASSFAGGTDTQYF. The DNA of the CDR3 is TGTGCCAGCAGTTTTGCGGGGGGCACAGATACGCAGTATTTT.

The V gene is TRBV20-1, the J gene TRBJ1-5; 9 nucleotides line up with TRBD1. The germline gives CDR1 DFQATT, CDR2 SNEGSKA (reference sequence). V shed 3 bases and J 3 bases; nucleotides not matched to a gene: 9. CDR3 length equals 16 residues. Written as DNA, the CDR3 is TGCAGTGCTAGCGAGGGGACAGGGTATAACAATCAGCCCCAGCATTTT. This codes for CSASEGTGYNNQPQHF.

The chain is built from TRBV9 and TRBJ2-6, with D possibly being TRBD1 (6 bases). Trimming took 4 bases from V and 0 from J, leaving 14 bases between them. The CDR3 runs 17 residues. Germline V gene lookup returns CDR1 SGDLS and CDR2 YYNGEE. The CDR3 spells CASSPYGTRSGANVLTF. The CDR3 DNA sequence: TGTGCCAGCAGCCCGTATGGGACACGCTCTGGGGCCAACGTCCTGACTTTC. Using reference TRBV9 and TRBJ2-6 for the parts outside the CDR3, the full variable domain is DSGVTQTPKHLITATGQRVTLRCSPRSGDLSVYWYQQSLDQGLQFLIQYYNGEERAKGNILERFSAQQFPDLHSELNLSSLELGDSALYFCASSPYGTRSGANVLTFGAGSRLTVL.

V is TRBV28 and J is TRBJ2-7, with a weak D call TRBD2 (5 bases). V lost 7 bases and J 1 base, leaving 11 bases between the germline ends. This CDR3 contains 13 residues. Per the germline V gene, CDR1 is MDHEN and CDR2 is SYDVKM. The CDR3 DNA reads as TGTGCCAGCATCCCCGAGGGTTCCTACGAGCAGTACTTC. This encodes CASIPEGSYEQYF.

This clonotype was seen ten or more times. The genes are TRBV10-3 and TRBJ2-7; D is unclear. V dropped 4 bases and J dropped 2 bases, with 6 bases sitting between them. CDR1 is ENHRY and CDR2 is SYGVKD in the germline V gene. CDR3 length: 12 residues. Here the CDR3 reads CAISARTYEQYF. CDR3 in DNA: TGTGCCATCAGTGCTCGAACCTACGAGCAGTACTTC.

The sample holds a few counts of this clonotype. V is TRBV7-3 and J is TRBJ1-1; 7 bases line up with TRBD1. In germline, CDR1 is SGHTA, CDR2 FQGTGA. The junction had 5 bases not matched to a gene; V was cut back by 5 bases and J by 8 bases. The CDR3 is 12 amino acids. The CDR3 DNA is TGTGCCAGCAGCCCACAGACAGGGGAAGCTTTCTTT. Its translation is CASSPQTGEAFF.

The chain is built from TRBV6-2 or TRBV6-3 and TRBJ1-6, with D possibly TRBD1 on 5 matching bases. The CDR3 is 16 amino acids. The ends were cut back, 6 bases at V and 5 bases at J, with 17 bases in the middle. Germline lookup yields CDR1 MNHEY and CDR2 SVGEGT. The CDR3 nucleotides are TGTGCCAGCAGGGGATATGACAGTAACAATAATTCACCCCTCCACTTT. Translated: CASRGYDSNNNSPLHF.

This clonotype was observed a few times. The CDR3 loop is CASSPVLNTGELFF. CDR3 DNA sequence: TGCGCCAGCAGTCCGGTTCTGAACACCGGGGAGCTGTTTTTT. The rearrangement links TRBV10-2 to TRBJ2-2; no clear D. Germline values: CDR1 WSHSY, CDR2 SAAADI. The CDR3 has 14 residues. Trimming shortened V by 5 bases and J by 1 base, and 8 bases separated the two germline ends.

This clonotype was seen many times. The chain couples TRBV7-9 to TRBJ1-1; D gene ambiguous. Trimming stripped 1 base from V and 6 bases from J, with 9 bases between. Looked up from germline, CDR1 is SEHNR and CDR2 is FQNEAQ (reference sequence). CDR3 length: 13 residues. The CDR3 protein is CASSLGPTPEAFF. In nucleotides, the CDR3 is TGTGCCAGCAGCTTAGGCCCTACTCCTGAAGCTTTCTTT.

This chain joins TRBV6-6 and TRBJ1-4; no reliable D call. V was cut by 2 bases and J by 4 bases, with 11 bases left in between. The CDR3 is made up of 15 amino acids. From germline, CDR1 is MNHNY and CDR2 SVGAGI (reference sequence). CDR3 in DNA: TGTGCCAGCAGTTACGAGTCAGGAGTTAATGAAAAACTGTTTTTT. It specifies CASSYESGVNEKLFF.

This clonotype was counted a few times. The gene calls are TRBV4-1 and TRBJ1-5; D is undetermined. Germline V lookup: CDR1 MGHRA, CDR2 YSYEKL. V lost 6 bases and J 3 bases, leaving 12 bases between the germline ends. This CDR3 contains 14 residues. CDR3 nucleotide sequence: TGCGCCAGCAGTCAGGCGGGGTACAATCAGCCCCAGCATTTT. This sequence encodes CASSQAGYNQPQHF.

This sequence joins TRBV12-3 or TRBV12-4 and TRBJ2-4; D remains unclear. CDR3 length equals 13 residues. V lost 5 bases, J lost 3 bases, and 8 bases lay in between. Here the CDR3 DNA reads TGTGCCAGCAGTCCATTGGGCAAAAACATTCAGTACTTC. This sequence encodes CASSPLGKNIQYF.

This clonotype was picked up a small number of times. The CDR3 DNA reads as TGTGCCAGCTCACCGACAGGGAGGGACGAGCAGTACTTC. Protein sequence: CASSPTGRDEQYF. The V and J genes are TRBV18 and TRBJ2-7, with D perhaps given as TRBD1 or TRBD2 (7 bases each). Deletions cut 3 bases from V and 5 bases from J, with 11 bases between. This CDR3 has 13 amino acids. CDR1 and CDR2 from the germline V gene are KGHSH and LQKENI.

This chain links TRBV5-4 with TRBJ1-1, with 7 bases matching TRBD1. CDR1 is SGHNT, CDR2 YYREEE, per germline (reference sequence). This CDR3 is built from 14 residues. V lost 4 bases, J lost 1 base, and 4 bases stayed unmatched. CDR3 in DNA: TGTGCCAGCAGCATTGGACAGGAGAACACTGAAGCTTTCTTT. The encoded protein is CASSIGQENTEAFF.

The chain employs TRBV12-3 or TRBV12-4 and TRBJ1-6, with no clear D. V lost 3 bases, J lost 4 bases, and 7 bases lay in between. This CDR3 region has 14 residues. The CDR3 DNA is TGTGCCAGCAGTTTGCCGGGATATAATTCACCCCTCCACTTT. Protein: CASSLPGYNSPLHF.

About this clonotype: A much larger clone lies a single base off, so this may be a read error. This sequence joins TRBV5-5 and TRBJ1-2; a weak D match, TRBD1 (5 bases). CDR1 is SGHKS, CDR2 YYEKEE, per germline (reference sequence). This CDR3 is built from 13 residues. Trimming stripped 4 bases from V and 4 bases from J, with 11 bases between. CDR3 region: CASSRDRCYGYTF. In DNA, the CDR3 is TGTGCCAGCAGCCGGGACCGATGCTATGGCTACACCTTC.

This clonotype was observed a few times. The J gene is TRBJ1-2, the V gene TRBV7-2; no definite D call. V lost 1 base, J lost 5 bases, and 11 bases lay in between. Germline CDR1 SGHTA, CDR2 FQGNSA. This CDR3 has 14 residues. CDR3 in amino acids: CASSLVLDEYGYTF. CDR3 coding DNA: TGTGCCAGCAGCTTAGTTCTCGACGAGTATGGCTACACCTTC.